This T cell receptor (beta chain) appears in the sequencing data of a study of T cell clones after liver transplantation. Study information: Samples came from ITN030ST, which attempted immunosuppression withdrawal within 2 years of liver transplantation. TCRbeta sequencing after a pre-transplant mixed lymphocyte reaction identified graft-donor-reactive clones, later tracked in post-transplant blood. Standard immunosuppression, with no induction, continued until 12-24 months after transplant. Study-wide points: In two subjects, few donor cells limited the measurable donor-reactive repertoire.

The V segment lost 8 bases and the J segment 7 bases; nucleotides outside the gene matches: 9. The CDR3 has 13 residues. Per the germline V gene, CDR1 is MGHDK and CDR2 is SYGVNS. As for this clone: Antigen: not known.

Profiled with immunoSEQ multiplex PCR; TCRdb holds only in-frame clones, not every one. The table has about 75,000 clones, around four fifths seen once; the top ten hold around 2.2%. This sequence originates from a human patient who received a liver transplant. Some of these T cells may belong to the graft donor. Specimen: CD4+ T cells from blood, collected around 48 months after liver transplant. The chain couples TRBV25-1 to TRBJ1-2; 8 nucleotides line up with TRBD1. The DNA for the CDR3 is TGTGCCAGCCGACAGGGGAAGGGCGGTGGCTACACCTTC. Amino acid sequence: CASRQGKGGGYTF.